Shown below are 21 T cell receptor beta chains from a single sample sequenced in a study of cytomegalovirus exposure and HLA in healthy donors. PCR involved 60 Vbeta and 13 Jbeta primers. The assay was immunoSEQ multiplex PCR, and TCRdb's table has in-frame clones only and misses some. The sample yields roughly 120,000 clones, 65% seen once. Sequences were obtained from PBMCs. Every receptor here comes from a woman aged 40 to 50 in good health and CMV-seropositive.

On this clone: One end of the junction varies from germline; a read error may be responsible. The chain carries TRBV7-6 and TRBJ2-7, with D possibly matching TRBD1 (6 bases). CDR3 length equals 12 residues. Germline V lookup: CDR1 SGHVS, CDR2 FNYEAQ. CDR3 in DNA: TGTGCCAGCAGCTTAGTTAGAGGGGGAGCCTTCTTC. Its translation is CASSLVRGGAFF.

The rearrangement links TRBV6-1 to TRBJ2-3, with D tentatively TRBD2 (6 bases). The CDR3 totals 15 residues. Between the trimmed V and J ends, which lost 6 bases and 4 bases, there was a span of 17 bases. Looked up from germline, CDR1 is MNHNS and CDR2 is SASEGT. The CDR3 DNA sequence: TGTGCCAGCAGGGCGTGGGGGGAGACTGCAGATACGCAGTATTTT. This translates into CASRAWGETADTQYF.

The chain employs TRBV7-9 and TRBJ1-4, with TRBD1 as a possible D gene (5 bases). The CDR3 extends over 15 amino acids. Deletions cut 4 bases from V and 1 base from J, with 10 bases between. Germline V gives CDR1 SEHNR, CDR2 FQNEAQ (reference sequence). The CDR3 reads CASSSWGVTNEKLFF. The CDR3 nucleotides are TGTGCCAGCAGCTCCTGGGGGGTAACTAATGAAAAACTGTTTTTT.

The chain combines TRBV11-2 with TRBJ2-1; 8 bases are a match to TRBD2. The germline V gene encodes CDR1 SGHAT and CDR2 FQNNGV. Trimming took 4 bases from V and 1 from J; bases not matched to a gene: 6. The length of the CDR3 is 16 residues. The CDR3 protein is CASSSRLAGSYNEQFF. CDR3 DNA: TGTGCCAGCAGCTCACGCTTAGCGGGATCCTACAATGAGCAGTTCTTC.

The chain joins TRBV7-9 to TRBJ2-5; D unresolved. The CDR3 has 14 residues. V was pared by 6 bases and J by 2 bases, with 13 bases between. Germline CDR1 is SEHNR and CDR2 is FQNEAQ (reference sequence). CDR3 coding DNA: TGTGCCAGCAGGTCGTCCGGTCAACAAGAGACCCAGTACTTC. The encoded protein is CASRSSGQQETQYF.

The chain joins TRBV2 to TRBJ1-2; D gene ambiguous. V was shortened by 6 bases and J by 0 bases, with 5 bases between the two germline ends. CDR1 is SNHLY, CDR2 FYNNEI, per germline. The CDR3 has 12 amino acids. This chain's CDR3 is CASSASNYGYTF. In DNA form, the CDR3 reads TGTGCCAGCAGCGCGTCTAACTATGGCTACACCTTC.

This clone was seen a few times. The CDR3 nucleotides read TGTGCCAGCAATGCGGTTAGCTCCTACGAGCAGTACTTC. It encodes CASNAVSSYEQYF. V usage is TRBV6-5 and J usage is TRBJ2-7; D unclear. This CDR3 spans 13 amino acids. From germline, CDR1 is MNHEY and CDR2 SVGAGI. Trimming cost V 7 bases and J 0 bases, with 10 bases left between them.

The chain couples TRBV27 to TRBJ2-7; tentative D call: TRBD2 (6 bases). CDR1 and CDR2 from the germline V gene are MNHEY and SMNVEV (reference sequence). The CDR3 is 13 amino acids. V was pared by 6 bases and J by 2 bases, with 11 bases between. CDR3 nucleotide sequence: TGTGCCAGCAGGCCCCGGGGGACCTACGAGCAGTACTTC. Amino acids: CASRPRGTYEQYF.

The V gene is TRBV19, the J gene TRBJ2-7; 7 bases are a match to TRBD1. The J segment lost 2 bases and the V segment lost 2 bases, leaving 6 bases of the junction unmatched. The CDR3 is 15 amino acids. CDR1 and CDR2 (germline): LNHDA, SQIVND (reference sequence). CDR3 region: CASSITGAWTYEQYF. The CDR3 DNA reads TGTGCCAGTAGTATAACAGGGGCATGGACCTACGAGCAGTACTTC.

This chain links TRBV21-1 with TRBJ2-5; TRBD2 was called by the table and not checked on the DNA. TRBV21-1 is noted as a pseudogene. CDR3 size: 14 residues. The DNA of the CDR3 is TGTGCCAGCAGCAAAGGGACTAGCGGGGAGACCCAGTACTTC. Amino acids: CASSKGTSGETQYF.

This chain joins TRBV6-6 and TRBJ1-2, with 7 bases lining up with TRBD1. The CDR3 totals 15 residues. Germline trimming cut 2 bases from V and 5 bases from J; bases unmatched to any gene: 8. Per germline, CDR1 MNHNY and CDR2 SVGAGI (reference sequence). In DNA form, the CDR3 reads TGTGCCAGCAGTTACGGAGGGGGCCTTAATTATGGCTACACCTTC. Protein: CASSYGGGLNYGYTF.

This clone turned up a few times. V usage is TRBV30 and J usage is TRBJ1-1, with a possible D match to TRBD1 (6 bases). The V and J ends lost 8 bases and 7 bases respectively, with 23 bases between them. Germline CDR1 is GTSNPN and CDR2 is SVGIG (reference sequence). The CDR3 loop spans 14 amino acids. The CDR3 sequence: CAQIPRGGRREAFF. As DNA, the CDR3 is TGTGCCCAAATTCCAAGGGGGGGAAGACGTGAAGCTTTCTTT.

This chain uses TRBV7-2 with TRBJ1-2, with a weak D call TRBD1 (5 bases). Germline CDR1 reads SGHTA; CDR2 reads FQGNSA. Trimming pared 2 bases from V and 8 bases from J, leaving 15 bases between. The CDR3 totals 14 residues. The DNA of the CDR3 is TGTGCCAGCAGCTTAACCCCAGGGTTCGGCGGCTACACCTTC. Protein: CASSLTPGFGGYTF. The full variable domain, completed using reference TRBV7-2 and TRBJ1-2, is GAGVSQSPSNKVTEKGKDVELRCDPISGHTALYWYRQSLGQGLEFLIYFQGNSAPDKSGLPSDRFSAERTGGSVSTLTIQRTQQEDSAVYLCASSLTPGFGGYTFGSGTRLTVV.

The rearrangement links TRBV19 to TRBJ1-5; 8 bases are a match to TRBD1. The CDR3 consists of 17 residues. Germline loops: CDR1 LNHDA, CDR2 SQIVND (reference sequence). J gave up 2 bases and V 2 bases, and 8 bases lay outside the gene matches. In DNA, the CDR3 is TGTGCCAGTAGTATACGTTCAGGGGGCGAGGGCAATCAGCCCCAGCATTTT. It specifies CASSIRSGGEGNQPQHF.

This clone occurred a few times. V is TRBV6-1 and J is TRBJ2-3, with 7 positions matching TRBD2. This CDR3 spans 15 amino acids. V shed 2 bases and J 1 base; nucleotides not matched to a gene: 3. Germline assignment: CDR1 MNHNS and CDR2 SASEGT. CDR3 region: CASSELGGGTDTQYF. The CDR3 coding sequence is TGTGCCAGCAGTGAACTGGGGGGGGGCACAGATACGCAGTATTTT.

This chain connects TRBV4-3 to TRBJ2-7; no firm D call. In germline, CDR1 is LGHNA, CDR2 YSLEER. The V gene lost 0 bases and the J gene lost 4 bases, with 25 bases spanning the gap. The CDR3 has 19 residues. The CDR3 here is CASSQDLYLQPPGGYEQYF. CDR3 DNA sequence: TGCGCCAGCAGCCAAGATCTCTACCTACAGCCTCCCGGTGGATACGAGCAGTACTTC.

With respect to this clone: One end of the junction does not line up with germline, which may come from a read error. CDR3: CASSQDYGLETYAQYF. CDR3 in DNA: TGCGCCAGCAGCCAAGATTATGGACTAGAGACCTACGCGCAGTACTTC. The J gene is TRBJ2-7, the V gene TRBV4-3, with TRBD2 matching 7 bases. The CDR3 covers 16 residues. Germline CDR1 is LGHNA and CDR2 is YSLEER.

V usage is TRBV14 and J usage is TRBJ1-2; D ambiguous. Trimming removed 1 base from V and 2 bases from J, with 14 bases in between. The CDR3 extends over 16 amino acids. CDR1 SGHDN and CDR2 FVKESK come from the germline V gene. CDR3 DNA: TGTGCCAGCAGCCAAGGTAGTACGGGAGTCAACTATGGCTACACCTTC. Protein product: CASSQGSTGVNYGYTF.

This chain links TRBV6-5 with TRBJ1-1; D possibly corresponds to TRBD1 (5 bases). CDR1 is MNHEY and CDR2 is SVGAGI in the germline V gene. The CDR3 totals 15 residues. Trimming took off 3 bases at V and 4 bases at J, with 15 bases between the two ends. The CDR3: CASSYLSGEFTEAFF. The DNA of the CDR3 is TGTGCCAGCAGTTATTTGTCGGGGGAGTTCACTGAAGCTTTCTTT.

The CDR3 nucleotides are TGTGCCAGCAGCCCGCCTGACAGGGGGACACACTACGAGCAGTACTTC. It yields the protein CASSPPDRGTHYEQYF. J is TRBJ2-7 and V is TRBV5-6, with TRBD1 matching 9 bases. The germline gives CDR1 SGHDT, CDR2 YYEEEE. The trim removed 4 bases at V and 3 bases at J, leaving 11 bases unmatched. The CDR3 is 16 amino acids.

The V and J genes are TRBV9 and TRBJ2-5; TRBD1 agrees at 7 bases. TRBJ2-7 matches the DNA end more closely, so the J call is doubtful. CDR1 is SGDLS, CDR2 YYNGEE, per germline. The CDR3 consists of 13 residues. The CDR3 DNA follows: TGTGCCAGCAGCCCCAGACAGGGCTACGAGCAGTACTTC. Translation gives CASSPRQGYEQYF.